This is a list of T cell receptor beta chains from one sample in a study of cytomegalovirus exposure and HLA in healthy donors. Here immunoSEQ multiplex PCR was the method, and the copy in TCRdb shows in-frame clones only, minus some. Here the sample spans around 130,000 clones, roughly 9% being singletons. Sequencing was performed on PBMCs. The receptors were sampled from a woman aged 35 to 49 in good health and CMV-seropositive. Each CDR3 is given with its conserved first and last residue. Fields, in order: V gene, clone size, D gene, J gene, CDR3 DNA, CDR3 protein. A D gene is named only where the DNA matches it firmly. A row's size may be missing; if present it is once, few, many or a size class.

>TRBV30|-|-|TRBJ1-1
TGTGCCTGGAGTGTAGCCGGAGACACTGAAGCTTTCTTT
CAWSVAGDTEAFF
>TRBV6-1|-|TRBD1|TRBJ1-1
TGTGCCAGCAGTCAACAGGGGATAAACACTGAAGCTTTCTTT
CASSQQGINTEAFF
>TRBV5-8|-|TRBD2|TRBJ2-7
TGTGCCAGCAGCTGGGAGGGGACTGCCTCACTCGAGCAGTACTTC
CASSWEGTASLEQYF
>TRBV5-6|many|-|TRBJ2-7
TGTGCCAGCAGCTTGGACAGCCTGAGCTCCTACGAGCAGTACTTC
CASSLDSLSSYEQYF
>TRBV5-8|-|TRBD1|TRBJ1-1
TGTGCCAGCAGCTGGGACAGGGTGAACACTGAAGCTTTCTTT
CASSWDRVNTEAFF
>TRBV5-4|-|TRBD1|TRBJ1-4
TGTGCCAGCAGCCCGGGGACAGCCTTAAATGAAAAACTGTTTTTT
CASSPGTALNEKLFF
>TRBV7-9|-|-|TRBJ1-2
TGTGCCAGCAGCTCTAATCCTCCAGGGCTCCATGGCTACACCTTC
CASSSNPPGLHGYTF
>TRBV6-6|many|TRBD1|TRBJ2-1
TGTGCCAGCAGTTACCACGACAGGGGTTCCTACAATGAGCAGTTCTTC
CASSYHDRGSYNEQFF
>TRBV4-2|few|-|TRBJ1-1
TGTGCCAGCAGCCGAGCGGCGGGGGAGATGAACACTGAAGCTTTCTTT
CASSRAAGEMNTEAFF
>TRBV4-2|few|TRBD1|TRBJ1-6
TGTGCCAGCAGCCAAACCCTTGCTCCGGGACAGAGCTCCTATAATTCACCCCTCCACTTT
CASSQTLAPGQSSYNSPLHF
>TRBV4-1|few|-|TRBJ1-4
TGCGCCAGCAGCCAAGGGGGGAGGGCAACTAATGAAAAACTGTTTTTT
CASSQGGRATNEKLFF
>TRBV10-3|few|-|TRBJ1-1
TGTGCCATCAGAGACTACAGACAGAACACTGAAGCTTTCTTT
CAIRDYRQNTEAFF
>TRBV6-5|-|-|TRBJ1-5
TGTGCCAGCAGTCCATCACAGGGCCTTCAGCCCCAGCATTTT
CASSPSQGLQPQHF
>TRBV11-2|few|-|TRBJ2-7
TGTGCCAGCAGCTTAGACAGGGCCTACGAGCAGTACTTC
CASSLDRAYEQYF
>TRBV7-9|-|-|TRBJ2-5
TGTGCCAGCCGTACACGGGCGGGGGCGGCAGTTGAGCAGTACTTC
CASRTRAGAAVEQYF
>TRBV7-6|-|-|TRBJ1-1
TGTGCCAGCAGCTTAGCCGGTGGGAGCACTGAAGCTTTCTTT
CASSLAGGSTEAFF
>TRBV2|-|TRBD2|TRBJ2-5
TGTGCCAGCAGCGAGGGACTAGCGGGGGGGCAAGAGACCCAGTACTTC
CASSEGLAGGQETQYF
>TRBV6-5|few|-|TRBJ2-7
TGTGCCAGCAGTTACCTGCGGAACTACGAGCAGTACTTC
CASSYLRNYEQYF
>TRBV19|-|-|TRBJ1-5
TGTGCCAGCGAACGCAGAGGGGGGCCCCAGCATTTT
CASERRGGPQHF
>TRBV7-8|few|-|TRBJ1-3
TGTGCCAGCAGCTCCGGGATTATCTCTGGAAACACCATATATTTT
CASSSGIISGNTIYF
>TRBV27|-|TRBD1|TRBJ2-7
TGTGCCAGCAGTTCCGGGACAGGGAGAGGTTTGGAGCAGTACTTC
CASSSGTGRGLEQYF
>TRBV10-1|-|TRBD2|TRBJ2-1
TGCGCCAGCAGTAAGCGGGGGGCCTACAATGAGCAGTTCTTC
CASSKRGAYNEQFF
>TRBV5-4|-|TRBD1|TRBJ1-6
TGTGCCAAGCCGCAGGGGGCGAATTCACCCCTCCACTTT
CAKPQGANSPLHF
>TRBV28|-|TRBD1|TRBJ2-1
TGTGCCAGCAGTCCCTCGCCGGGACAGGGGGCCCATGAGCAGTTCTTC
CASSPSPGQGAHEQFF
>TRBV10-2|once|-|TRBJ1-4
TGCGCCAGCAGTGGCGGGACAACTAATGAAAAACTGTTTTTT
CASSGGTTNEKLFF
>TRBV5-6|few|TRBD1|TRBJ1-4
TGTGCCAGCAGCGCGGACAGGGGGGAAAAACTGTTTTTT
CASSADRGEKLFF
>TRBV19|-|-|TRBJ1-2
TGTGCCAGTGGGCAGACTAGTAACTATGGCTACACCTTC
CASGQTSNYGYTF